This T cell receptor beta chain was retrieved from a study of TIL therapy for anti-PD-1-resistant metastatic lung cancer. Overall study: Median tumor PD-L1 proportion score was roughly 5.9%. Most patients had lung adenocarcinoma.

Note on this clone: The junction shows a germline mismatch at one end, possibly a read error.

Noted time point: pre-treatment sample, taken before nivolumab and TIL therapy. The libraries were made with immunoSEQ v3. Survey-level samples got roughly 1.9 million read pairs; deep-level samples got roughly 4.5-6 million. TCRdb's copy holds only in-frame clones and misses some; the assay was immunoSEQ multiplex PCR. The table records tens of thousands of clones, under 75% of them present only once. The CDR3 length is 14 residues. The germline CDR1 and CDR2 sequences are SSHAT and FNYEAQ (reference sequence). The sample in question was blood, obtained at baseline. This sequence was found in a person aged 25 to 85 with non-small cell lung cancer. The chain couples TRBV7-7 to TRBJ2-1, with 10 positions matching TRBD2. CDR3: CASSPSGSRGEQFF. CDR3 DNA: TGTGCTAGCAGCCCTAGCGGGAGTCGTGGTGAGCAGTTCTTC.